The rows below give T cell receptor beta chains drawn from one sample of a study of CD8+ T cells in alopecia areata. Sequenced by immunoSEQ multiplex PCR; TCRdb stores in-frame clones only, minus some. The table shows approximately 150,000 clones, with about 61% occurring only once. The sequencing used CD4+ T cells sorted from blood, collected around week 55, from a patient treated with tofacitinib. These receptors all stem from a human donor with alopecia areata. CDR3s include the opening cysteine and the closing phenylalanine or tryptophan. A D gene is named only where the DNA matches it firmly. Only some rows state a clone size, as once, few, many or a class for expanded clones.

TRBV20-1	TRBJ1-2	-	-	CSASQGFGTF	TGCAGTGCTAGCCAGGGATTTGGCACCTTC
TRBV14	TRBJ1-6	-	TRBD1	CASSQAPGQPNSPLHF	TGTGCCAGCAGCCAAGCACCGGGACAGCCGAATTCACCCCTCCACTTT
TRBV27	TRBJ1-2	once	TRBD1	CASSRRQGARGYTF	TGTGCCAGCAGTAGAAGACAGGGGGCGAGAGGCTACACCTTC
TRBV5-1	TRBJ1-1	-	-	CASSPEPGLTEAFF	TGCGCCAGCAGCCCTGAACCGGGTCTCACTGAAGCTTTCTTT
TRBV2	TRBJ2-5	-	-	CASSEGRQETQYF	TGTGCCAGCAGTGAAGGTCGGCAAGAGACCCAGTACTTC
TRBV5-6	TRBJ1-2	-	-	CASSFGQGYYGYTF	TGTGCCAGCAGCTTTGGCCAGGGGTACTATGGCTACACCTTC
TRBV29-1	TRBJ2-7	few	-	CSAARGSLDEQYF	TGCAGCGCCGCCCGGGGCAGCCTTGACGAGCAGTACTTC
TRBV25-1	TRBJ2-2	-	-	CASSEYLDGPTGELFF	TGTGCCAGCAGTGAATATTTAGATGGACCCACCGGGGAGCTGTTTTTT
TRBV9	TRBJ2-3	-	TRBD2	CASSVDSGGTSTDTQYF	TGTGCCAGCAGCGTAGACAGCGGGGGGACTAGCACAGATACGCAGTATTTT
TRBV5-1	TRBJ2-5	-	TRBD1	CASSPGTAQETQYF	TGCGCCAGCAGCCCAGGGACAGCCCAAGAGACCCAGTACTTC
TRBV30	TRBJ2-2	-	-	CAWSTGGELFF	TGTGCCTGGAGTACTGGCGGGGAGCTGTTTTTT
TRBV15	TRBJ2-5	-	TRBD2	CATSSSGGAGDETQYF	TGTGCCACCAGCAGTAGCGGGGGGGCCGGGGATGAGACCCAGTACTTC
TRBV7-8	TRBJ2-5	few	TRBD1	CASSFYRDRGRETQYF	TGTGCCAGCAGTTTTTACCGGGACAGGGGACGAGAGACCCAGTACTTC
TRBV10-3	TRBJ2-7	few	TRBD2	CAIKPGLASHEQYF	TGTGCCATCAAACCGGGACTAGCGTCTCACGAGCAGTACTTC
TRBV30	TRBJ1-5	-	-	CAWSVATVNQPQHF	TGTGCCTGGAGTGTCGCGACAGTGAATCAGCCCCAGCATTTT
TRBV19	TRBJ2-1	-	TRBD2	CATMGTRGSNEQFF	TGTGCCACCATGGGGACTAGGGGGAGCAATGAGCAGTTCTTC
TRBV7-2	TRBJ2-3	-	TRBD1	CASSSRTGGTDTQYF	TGTGCCAGCAGCTCGAGGACAGGGGGGACAGATACGCAGTATTTT
TRBV11-3	TRBJ2-1	-	TRBD2	CASSSTSGASYNEQFF	TGTGCCAGCAGCTCTACTAGCGGGGCCTCCTACAATGAGCAGTTCTTC
TRBV7-2	TRBJ1-4	-	-	CASSFEGTGEKLFF	TGTGCCAGCAGCTTCGAGGGGACGGGTGAAAAACTGTTTTTT
TRBV6-5	TRBJ2-7	-	-	CASTRMWAASEQYF	TGTGCCAGCACCCGGATGTGGGCCGCGAGCGAGCAGTACTTC
TRBV7-9	TRBJ2-3	-	-	CASSLTGTDTQYF	TGTGCCAGCAGCTTGACCGGCACAGATACGCAGTATTTT
TRBV29-1	TRBJ2-3	-	-	CSVDSRGLTDTQYF	TGCAGCGTTGACTCGCGGGGGCTCACAGATACGCAGTATTTT
TRBV27	TRBJ2-7	-	-	CASSPFISRFLYEQYF	TGTGCCAGCAGTCCCTTCATATCCCGATTTTTATACGAGCAGTACTTC
TRBV6-8	TRBJ2-5	once	TRBD1	CASSSGTGRRETQYF	TGTGCCAGCAGTTCAGGGACAGGGAGGAGAGAGACCCAGTACTTC
TRBV29-1	TRBJ1-1	-	-	CSVELGVNTEAFF	TGCAGCGTTGAATTGGGGGTAAACACTGAAGCTTTCTTT
TRBV6-5	TRBJ2-5	-	-	CASSYIGRGDQETQYF	TGTGCCAGCAGTTACATAGGGCGGGGTGACCAAGAGACCCAGTACTTC
TRBV2	TRBJ2-1	-	TRBD2	CASRHLAGDNEQFF	TGTGCCAGCAGGCATCTAGCGGGGGACAATGAGCAGTTCTTC
TRBV28	TRBJ1-2	-	-	CATEGRTVTF	TGTGCCACCGAGGGACGGACAGTCACCTTC
TRBV29-1	TRBJ1-5	few	TRBD1	CSAAGQPNQPQHF	TGCAGCGCAGCGGGACAGCCTAATCAGCCCCAGCATTTT
TRBV29-1	TRBJ2-7	few	TRBD1	CSAGETGAYEQYF	TGCAGCGCCGGGGAGACAGGGGCCTACGAGCAGTACTTC
TRBV5-1	TRBJ2-7	-	-	CASSEAADYEQYF	TGCGCCAGCAGCGAGGCGGCTGACTACGAGCAGTACTTC
TRBV4-1	TRBJ2-7	few	-	CASSHMLSGPYEQYF	TGCGCCAGCAGCCACATGCTTAGTGGCCCCTACGAGCAGTACTTC
TRBV11-3	TRBJ2-1	-	TRBD1	CASSYNGQGAYNEQFF	TGTGCCAGCAGCTACAACGGACAGGGGGCGTATAATGAGCAGTTCTTC
TRBV15	TRBJ1-4	-	-	CATSGIYSGEKLFF	TGTGCCACCAGCGGAATATACAGTGGTGAAAAACTGTTTTTT
TRBV19	TRBJ2-1	-	TRBD2	CASSTTSGSYNEQFF	TGTGCCAGTAGTACAACTAGCGGGAGTTACAATGAGCAGTTCTTC
TRBV6-5	TRBJ2-5	-	-	CASSSDPETQYF	TGTGCCAGCAGTTCTGACCCGGAGACCCAGTACTTC
TRBV7-2	TRBJ2-5	-	TRBD2	CASSLSSGAPQETQYF	TGTGCCAGCAGCCTAAGTAGCGGGGCCCCCCAAGAGACCCAGTACTTC
TRBV30	TRBJ1-5	-	TRBD1	CAWSENRGYQPQHF	TGTGCCTGGAGTGAGAACAGGGGATACCAGCCCCAGCATTTT
TRBV30	TRBJ2-5	-	-	CAWTPGQETQYF	TGTGCCTGGACTCCAGGCCAAGAGACCCAGTACTTC
TRBV29-1	TRBJ1-1	-	-	CSSKTNTEAFF	TGCAGCAGTAAGACGAACACTGAAGCTTTCTTT
TRBV2	TRBJ2-3	-	-	CASGGGGEWRTDTQYF	TGTGCCAGCGGAGGGGGCGGGGAATGGAGAACAGATACGCAGTATTTT
TRBV9	TRBJ1-6	many	-	CASSVAGTRNSPLHF	TGTGCCAGCAGCGTAGCCGGGACACGGAATTCACCCCTCCACTTT
TRBV2	TRBJ1-2	-	-	CASSVDSGGYTF	TGTGCCAGCAGCGTGGACAGTGGGGGCTACACCTTC
TRBV6-6	TRBJ2-5	once	-	CASSYVPSGTQYF	TGTGCCAGCAGTTACGTGCCGTCCGGGACCCAGTACTTC
TRBV18	TRBJ1-1	-	-	CASSPRGTSATEAFF	TGTGCCAGCTCACCACGGGGAACGAGTGCGACTGAAGCTTTCTTT
TRBV6-5	TRBJ2-2	few	-	CASSYYGPRGELFF	TGTGCCAGCAGTTACTACGGACCCCGCGGGGAGCTGTTTTTT
TRBV6-5	TRBJ1-6	few	TRBD1	CASSNLGRGNSPLHF	TGTGCCAGCAGTAACCTAGGCAGGGGGAATTCACCCCTCCACTTT
TRBV7-8	TRBJ2-3	-	-	CASSLILGASTDTQYF	TGTGCCAGCAGCTTAATCTTGGGGGCTAGCACAGATACGCAGTATTTT
TRBV29-1	TRBJ2-7	few	TRBD1	CSVAWDSYYEQYF	TGCAGCGTTGCTTGGGACAGCTACTACGAGCAGTACTTC
TRBV25-1	TRBJ2-3	-	-	CASSVQGDTQYF	TGTGCCAGCAGTGTACAGGGAGATACGCAGTATTTT
TRBV29-1	TRBJ2-2	-	-	CSVGTSFLAGELFF	TGCAGCGTTGGGACCTCCTTTCTGGCCGGGGAGCTGTTTTTT
TRBV5-1	TRBJ2-7	-	-	CASSLRAGREYF	TGCGCCAGCAGCTTGAGGGCTGGCAGAGAGTACTTC
TRBV15	TRBJ2-5	-	TRBD1	CATSSGTGYQETQYF	TGTGCCACCAGCTCCGGGACAGGTTATCAAGAGACCCAGTACTTC
TRBV30	TRBJ2-5	-	TRBD2	CARSAGGYQETQYF	TGTGCCCGGAGTGCCGGGGGGTACCAAGAGACCCAGTACTTC
TRBV2	TRBJ2-2	-	-	CARAGAKNTGELFF	TGTGCCAGGGCAGGGGCGAAGAACACCGGGGAGCTGTTTTTT
TRBV2	TRBJ2-3	-	-	CASSVLASDTQYF	TGTGCCAGCAGTGTGTTAGCCTCAGATACGCAGTATTTT